The clone carrying this T cell receptor beta chain was detected ten times or more. With 5 bases removed from V and 7 bases from J, the gap between germline ends came to 18 bases. Germline loops: CDR1 SGHAT, CDR2 FQNNGV. The CDR3 contains 16 residues. The sample belongs to a study of T cells in Graves' hyperthyroidism and ophthalmopathy. Template material for amplifying TCR beta CDR3 regions consisted of RNA transcripts. HTBI primers were the set used in a first-round RT-PCR of the TCR CDR3. TCRdb re-called the multiplex PCR reads with MiXCR, one entry per CDR3 protein. This sample has around 420,000 distinct CDR3 sequences, with around 16% found just once.

Sequencing was performed on blood. The receptor comes from a woman between 18 and 30 years old with Graves' hyperthyroidism. This chain links TRBV11-2 with TRBJ1-6; a weak D match, TRBD1 (6 bases). This CDR3 reads CASSLGHYWRNSPLHF. The CDR3 coding sequence is TGTGCCAGCAGCCTGGGACATTATTGGAGGAATTCACCCCTCCACTTT.